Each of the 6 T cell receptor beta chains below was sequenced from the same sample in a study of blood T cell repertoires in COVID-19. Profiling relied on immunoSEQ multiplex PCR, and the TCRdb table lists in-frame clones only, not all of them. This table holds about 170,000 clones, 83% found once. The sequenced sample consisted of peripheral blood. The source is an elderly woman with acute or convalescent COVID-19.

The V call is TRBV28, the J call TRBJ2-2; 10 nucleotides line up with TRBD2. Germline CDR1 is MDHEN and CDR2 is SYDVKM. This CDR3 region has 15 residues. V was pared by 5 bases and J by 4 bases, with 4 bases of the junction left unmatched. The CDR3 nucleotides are TGTGCCAGCAGTAGCGGGGGGGCGGCCACCGGGGAGCTGTTTTTT. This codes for CASSSGGAATGELFF.

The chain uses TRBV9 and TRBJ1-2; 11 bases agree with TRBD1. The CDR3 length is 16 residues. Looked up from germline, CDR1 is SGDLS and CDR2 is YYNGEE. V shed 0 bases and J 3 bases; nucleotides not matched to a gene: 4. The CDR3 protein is CASSVAGQGAYYGYTF. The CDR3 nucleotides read TGTGCCAGCAGCGTAGCCGGACAGGGGGCCTACTATGGCTACACCTTC.

The CDR3 region is CASSELGEGYGYTF. The CDR3 nucleotides read TGTGCCAGCAGTGAACTAGGGGAAGGCTATGGCTACACCTTC. The chain carries TRBV2 and TRBJ1-2, with a tentative D call TRBD1 (5 bases). The germline V gene has CDR1 SNHLY and CDR2 FYNNEI. V lost 2 bases to trimming and J lost 4 bases, with 11 bases between them. The CDR3 sequence is 14 residues long.

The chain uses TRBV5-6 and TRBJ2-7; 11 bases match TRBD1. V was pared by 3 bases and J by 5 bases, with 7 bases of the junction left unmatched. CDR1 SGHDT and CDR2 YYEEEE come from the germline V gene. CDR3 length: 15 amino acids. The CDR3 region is CASSWRTGGGDEQYF. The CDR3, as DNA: TGTGCCAGCAGCTGGAGGACAGGGGGCGGGGACGAGCAGTACTTC.

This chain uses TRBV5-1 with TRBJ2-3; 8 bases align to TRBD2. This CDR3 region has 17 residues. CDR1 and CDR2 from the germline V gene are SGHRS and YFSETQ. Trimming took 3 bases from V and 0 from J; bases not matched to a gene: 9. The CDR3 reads CASSSGLDPYSTDTQYF. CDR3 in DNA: TGCGCCAGCAGCTCGGGACTAGACCCCTATAGCACAGATACGCAGTATTTT.

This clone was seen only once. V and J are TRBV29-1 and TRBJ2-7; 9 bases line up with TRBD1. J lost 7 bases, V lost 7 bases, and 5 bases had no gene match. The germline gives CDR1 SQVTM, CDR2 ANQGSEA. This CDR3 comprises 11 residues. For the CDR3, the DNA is TGCAGCGGCCGACAGGGGGGAGAGCAGTACTTC. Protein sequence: CSGRQGGEQYF.